This T cell receptor beta chain was captured by sequencing in a study of identical twins. One entry per CDR3 protein, called by TCRdb with MiXCR from the 5' RACE reads. The sample shows 1.5 million to 2 million distinct CDR3 sequences, less than 40% of them seen only once. The CDR3 sequence is 17 residues long. Germline values: CDR1 SGHAT, CDR2 FQDESV (reference sequence). With V trimmed by 3 bases and J by 2 bases, 9 bases remained unmatched. Overall study findings and caveats: Insertions ran lower in abundant cord blood beta clonotypes, though not in memory repertoires.

Only healthy Caucasians were enrolled as donors. Remarks on this clonotype: The antigen remains unidentified.

The rearrangement uses TRBV11-1 and TRBJ2-3, with 9 bases matching TRBD2. The clonotype was recovered from a newborn girl in good health. Sequencing input: cord blood. The CDR3 bases are TGTGCCAGCAGCTTGAGACTTAGCGGGAGTTTCACAGATACGCAGTATTTT. It encodes CASSLRLSGSFTDTQYF.